One and the same sample provided the 30 T cell receptor beta chains below, sequenced in a study of CD8 T cells in ankylosing spondylitis. TCRdb reanalysed the 5' RACE reads using MiXCR and keeps one entry per CDR3 protein. The sample has around 300,000 distinct CDR3 sequences; about a fifth are singletons. The sample comprised blood, either unsorted or a sorted T cell fraction (not recorded which). These receptor sequences come from a female donor with ankylosing spondylitis or in good health (not recorded which).

This clonotype appeared a few times. The chain uses TRBV5-1 and TRBJ2-1, with TRBD2 identical over 8 bases. The V gene end was trimmed by 0 bases and the J gene end by 0 bases; junction bases not matched to a gene: 5. The CDR3 spans 17 residues. Germline V lookup: CDR1 SGHRS, CDR2 YFSETQ. CDR3 sequence (DNA): TGCGCCAGCAGCTTGGGACTAGCGCGCCGCTCCTACAATGAGCAGTTCTTC. This encodes CASSLGLARRSYNEQFF.

With respect to this clonotype: This could be a read error, since a much larger clone is one nucleotide away. V and J are TRBV6-1 and TRBJ1-2, with 12 bases matching TRBD1. Per germline, CDR1 MNHNS and CDR2 SASEGT. The CDR3 extends over 15 amino acids. DNA of the CDR3: TGTACCACCGGTCATGGGACAGGGGGCGGCTATGGCTACACCTTC. This codes for CTTGHGTGGGYGYTF.

The J gene is TRBJ1-1, the V gene TRBV12-3 or TRBV12-4; D not certain. The CDR3 extends over 12 amino acids. V was shortened by 3 bases and J by 4 bases, with 6 bases between the two germline ends. CDR3 bases: TGTGCCAGCAGTTTCAGGTCCACTGAAGCTTTCTTT. This codes for CASSFRSTEAFF.

The gene calls are TRBV25-1 and TRBJ1-3; D remains unclear. Germline CDR1 reads MGHDK; CDR2 reads SYGVNS. The CDR3 has 15 amino acids. V was shortened by 4 bases and J by 0 bases, with 10 bases between the two germline ends. As DNA, the CDR3 is TGTGCCAGCAGTGGTGGACCCCTCTCTGGAAACACCATATATTTT. This sequence encodes CASSGGPLSGNTIYF.

The rearrangement joins TRBV20-1 to TRBJ2-7; 11 bases align to TRBD2. V lost 5 bases, J lost 1 base, and 4 bases stayed unmatched. CDR1 is DFQATT and CDR2 is SNEGSKA in the germline V gene (reference sequence). CDR3 length: 14 residues. CDR3 residues: CSAARTSGSYEQYF. The CDR3 nucleotides read TGCAGTGCTGCACGGACTAGCGGGTCCTACGAGCAGTACTTC.

This clonotype was found many times. This CDR3 is CASSLSYSSGNTIYF. The CDR3 DNA sequence: TGCGCCAGCAGCTTGTCGTACAGCTCTGGAAACACCATATATTTT. The gene calls are TRBV5-1 and TRBJ1-3, with D unresolved. The CDR3 extends over 15 amino acids. The germline V gene has CDR1 SGHRS and CDR2 YFSETQ. With 1 base removed from V and 0 bases from J, the gap between germline ends came to 8 bases.

This chain connects TRBV11-3 to TRBJ2-1, with D possibly being TRBD1 or TRBD2 (5 bases each). Trimming stripped 4 bases from V and 3 bases from J, with 7 bases between. Germline V gene sequence: CDR1 SGHNT, CDR2 YENEEA. This CDR3 spans 13 amino acids. In nucleotides, the CDR3 is TGTGCCAGCAGCTGGGGGTACTACAATGAGCAGTTCTTC. Its protein is CASSWGYYNEQFF.

In its sample, this clonotype was seen many times. This chain uses TRBV5-1 with TRBJ2-5; possibly TRBD1 for D (6 bases). The CDR3 is 12 residues long. The V end lost 4 bases, the J end lost 5 bases, and 9 bases lay between the germline ends. Germline assignment: CDR1 SGHRS and CDR2 YFSETQ. CDR3 nucleotide sequence: TGCGCCAGCAGCAGGGGGACGGAGACCCAGTACTTC. Translation gives CASSRGTETQYF.

The J gene is TRBJ1-6, the V gene TRBV7-3, with 8 bases fitting TRBD1. V was clipped by 3 bases and J by 10 bases; unmatched bases: 5. Per germline, CDR1 SGHTA and CDR2 FQGTGA. The CDR3 has 14 amino acids. For the CDR3, the DNA is TGTGCCAGCAGCTTGACAGGGGTTAACTCACCCCTCCACTTT. Protein sequence: CASSLTGVNSPLHF.

The chain couples TRBV20-1 to TRBJ1-2; D remains ambiguous. Per germline, CDR1 DFQATT and CDR2 SNEGSKA (reference sequence). The V end was cut by 0 bases, the J end by 8 bases, with 10 bases between. The CDR3 covers 12 residues. CDR3 coding DNA: TGCAGTGCTAGAGATCTTCGAAGCGGCTACACCTTC. It codes for CSARDLRSGYTF.

This clonotype was seen ten or more times. The CDR3 region has the DNA TGCAGCGTTGGGGACAGGGAGACTGAAGCTTTCTTT. This sequence encodes CSVGDRETEAFF. The chain joins TRBV29-1 to TRBJ1-1; 9 positions agree with TRBD1. This CDR3 has 12 amino acids. J gave up 5 bases and V 4 bases, and 2 bases lay outside the gene matches. In germline, CDR1 is SQVTM, CDR2 ANQGSEA. Complete variable domain (other parts from reference TRBV29-1 and TRBJ1-1): SAVISQKPSRDICQRGTSLTIQCQVDSQVTMMFWYRQQPGQSLTLIATANQGSEATYESGFVIDKFPISRPNLTFSTLTVSNMSPEDSSIYLCSVGDRETEAFFGQGTRLTVV.

V usage is TRBV28 and J usage is TRBJ2-5; D is ambiguous. The CDR3 covers 14 residues. The germline V gene encodes CDR1 MDHEN and CDR2 SYDVKM. Trimming took off 10 bases at V and 0 bases at J, with 15 bases between the two ends. The CDR3 region has the DNA TGTGCCACCGAGAAAGCTGGGTACCAAGAGACCCAGTACTTC. The encoded protein is CATEKAGYQETQYF.

J is TRBJ2-2 and V is TRBV7-9; no clear D gene. V was trimmed by 1 base and J by 0 bases, leaving 6 bases between them. The CDR3 extends over 15 amino acids. Germline V CDR1 and CDR2: SEHNR, FQNEAQ (reference sequence). CDR3: CASSLVLANTGELFF. CDR3 in DNA: TGTGCCAGCAGCTTAGTGCTAGCGAACACCGGGGAGCTGTTTTTT. The full variable domain, in which reference TRBV7-9 and TRBJ2-2 provide the parts outside the CDR3, is DTGVSQNPRHKITKRGQNVTFRCDPISEHNRLYWYRQTLGQGPEFLTYFQNEAQLEKSRLLSDRFSAERPKGSFSTLEIQRTEQGDSAMYLCASSLVLANTGELFFGEGSRLTVL.

This chain joins TRBV28 and TRBJ2-7; D may be TRBD1 or TRBD2 (6 bases each). Germline-derived CDR1 and CDR2 are MDHEN and SYDVKM. The CDR3 contains 14 residues. Trimming stripped 7 bases from V and 5 bases from J, with 18 bases between. In DNA form, the CDR3 reads TGTGCCAGCAACCTTATTACAGGGAGGAACGAGCAGTACTTC. Residues: CASNLITGRNEQYF.

This clonotype was recorded at least ten times. The chain combines TRBV20-1 with TRBJ1-1, with 8 bases fitting TRBD1. The V and J ends lost 6 bases and 10 bases, in that order; junction bases with no gene match: 13. CDR3 size: 13 residues. Germline V CDR1 and CDR2: DFQATT, SNEGSKA (reference sequence). The CDR3 sequence: CSAPPTGGEGAFF. The CDR3 DNA sequence: TGCAGTGCGCCTCCTACAGGGGGGGAGGGAGCTTTCTTT.

This clonotype was detected a few times. The CDR3 DNA reads as TGTGCCAGTAGTTACCTGGGAGCCAATCAGCCCCAGCATTTT. It translates to CASSYLGANQPQHF. This chain connects TRBV19 to TRBJ1-5; D remains unclear. In germline, CDR1 is LNHDA, CDR2 SQIVND (reference sequence). V lost 5 bases to trimming and J lost 3 bases, with 11 bases between them. The CDR3 loop spans 14 amino acids.

This chain uses TRBV2 with TRBJ2-5, with 7 nucleotides matching TRBD1. Trimming cost V 6 bases and J 7 bases; bases outside gene matches: 8. Germline V gene lookup returns CDR1 SNHLY and CDR2 FYNNEI. The CDR3 is 13 amino acids. The CDR3 here is CASSGQAGGTQYF. The CDR3 DNA is TGTGCCAGCAGCGGACAGGCTGGGGGGACCCAGTACTTC.

The J gene is TRBJ1-1, the V gene TRBV12-3 or TRBV12-4; TRBD1 agrees at 7 bases. The CDR3 extends over 15 amino acids. V lost 0 bases, J lost 1 base, and 2 bases stayed unmatched. For the CDR3, the DNA is TGTGCCAGCAGTTTAGCCCGGACAGGGAACACTGAAGCTTTCTTT. This gives the protein CASSLARTGNTEAFF.

The chain couples TRBV19 to TRBJ1-1; D unclear. Trimming removed 4 bases at V and 3 bases at J, with 12 bases between. There are 14 residues in the CDR3. Germline loops: CDR1 LNHDA, CDR2 SQIVND (reference sequence). The CDR3: CASSTTDGDTEAFF. CDR3 sequence (DNA): TGTGCCAGTAGTACTACGGACGGAGACACTGAAGCTTTCTTT.

This clonotype was seen a handful of times. V is TRBV29-1 and J is TRBJ1-2; TRBD1 matches at 7 bases. V lost 5 bases and J lost 5; bases outside the gene matches: 8. The CDR3 extends over 13 amino acids. CDR1 is SQVTM, CDR2 ANQGSEA, per germline. The CDR3 coding sequence is TGCAGCGTTTCCGACAGGGAAGATTATGGCTACACCTTC. Its protein is CSVSDREDYGYTF.

This clonotype was counted between two and nine times. This rearrangement joins TRBV6-2 or TRBV6-3 to TRBJ2-6; D call uncertain. V shed 7 bases and J shed 0 bases, with 10 bases lying between them. Germline V gene lookup returns CDR1 MNHEY and CDR2 SVGEGT. The CDR3 runs to 15 residues. The CDR3 here is CASKLQSSGANVLTF. CDR3 DNA sequence: TGTGCCAGCAAACTCCAAAGCTCTGGGGCCAACGTCCTGACTTTC.

This chain uses TRBV20-1 with TRBJ2-3; 7 nucleotides match TRBD2. The J segment lost 5 bases and the V segment lost 5 bases, leaving 10 bases of the junction unmatched. Looked up from germline, CDR1 is DFQATT and CDR2 is SNEGSKA (reference sequence). This CDR3 is 14 amino acids long. The CDR3 DNA reads as TGCAGTGCTCGACCGCGGGAGTACGGAGATACGCAGTATTTT. Translation: CSARPREYGDTQYF.

This sequence joins TRBV10-2 and TRBJ2-1; D call uncertain. Germline loops: CDR1 WSHSY, CDR2 SAAADI. The CDR3 runs to 14 residues. The V and J ends lost 5 bases and 1 base respectively, with 9 bases between them. CDR3 in amino acids: CASSKDPSYNEQFF. In DNA, the CDR3 is TGCGCCAGCAGTAAGGATCCATCCTACAATGAGCAGTTCTTC.

This rearrangement joins TRBV3-1 to TRBJ2-7; D remains unclear. Per the germline V gene, CDR1 is LGHDT and CDR2 is YNNKEL (reference sequence). Trimming removed 4 bases at V and 6 bases at J, with 19 bases between. The CDR3 has 15 residues. The CDR3 DNA sequence: TGTGCCAGCAGCCCACTTATAGGCATGACGGGCGAGCAGTACTTC. Its protein is CASSPLIGMTGEQYF.

The table lists this clonotype with a few counts. CDR3 sequence (DNA): TGTGCCAGCCGTGACTATTCGGGTTACGAGCAGTACTTC. Its translation is CASRDYSGYEQYF. This chain links TRBV6-2 or TRBV6-3 with TRBJ2-7; TRBD2 might be the D (5 bases). Germline V gene data show CDR1 as MNHEY and CDR2 as SVGEGT. V shed 8 bases and J shed 4 bases, with 15 bases lying between them. The CDR3 extends over 13 amino acids.

This clonotype was seen a few times. This sequence joins TRBV9 and TRBJ2-7, with 9 bases lining up with TRBD2. V dropped 0 bases and J dropped 5; count of bases not matched to a gene: 12. The CDR3 has 17 amino acids. Looked up from germline, CDR1 is SGDLS and CDR2 is YYNGEE. The CDR3, as DNA: TGTGCCAGCAGCGTAGGGCTAGCGGGATCGGCGGTAGACGAGCAGTACTTC. Its protein product is CASSVGLAGSAVDEQYF.

This chain connects TRBV5-6 to TRBJ2-3, with D perhaps being TRBD1 or TRBD2 (5 bases each). Germline CDR1 reads SGHDT; CDR2 reads YYEEEE. The CDR3 is 13 residues long. V was trimmed by 0 bases and J by 11 bases, leaving 13 bases between them. CDR3 amino acids: CASSLGGSFGQYF. Here the CDR3 DNA reads TGTGCCAGCAGCTTGGGGGGGTCCTTCGGGCAGTATTTT.

The rearrangement joins TRBV4-2 to TRBJ2-7; 7 positions agree with TRBD2. This CDR3 comprises 16 residues. After removal of 0 bases from V and 1 base from J, the junction contained 6 bases not matched to a gene. The germline V gene has CDR1 LGHNA and CDR2 YNFKEQ. CDR3 loop: CASSQDAGVRSYEQYF. CDR3 DNA: TGTGCCAGCAGCCAAGACGCGGGGGTCCGGTCCTACGAGCAGTACTTC.

This clonotype was found a few times. V usage is TRBV5-1 and J usage is TRBJ2-1; 11 bases agree with TRBD2. V lost 4 bases and J lost 4; bases outside the gene matches: 16. The CDR3 is 19 residues long. Germline V gene sequence: CDR1 SGHRS, CDR2 YFSETQ. Here the CDR3 DNA reads TGCGCCAGCAGCGGACGTGGGACTAGCGGTAACATGGGATACAATGAGCAGTTCTTC. It translates to CASSGRGTSGNMGYNEQFF.

This clonotype was recorded many times. The gene calls are TRBV18 and TRBJ2-5; possible D gene TRBD2, 5 bases. The V and J ends lost 6 bases and 5 bases respectively, with 19 bases between them. The CDR3 totals 15 residues. Germline V gives CDR1 KGHSH, CDR2 LQKENI. The CDR3 DNA reads TGTGCCAGCTCGACTTCCATGGAGGCCGGGGAGACCCAGTACTTC. Protein: CASSTSMEAGETQYF.